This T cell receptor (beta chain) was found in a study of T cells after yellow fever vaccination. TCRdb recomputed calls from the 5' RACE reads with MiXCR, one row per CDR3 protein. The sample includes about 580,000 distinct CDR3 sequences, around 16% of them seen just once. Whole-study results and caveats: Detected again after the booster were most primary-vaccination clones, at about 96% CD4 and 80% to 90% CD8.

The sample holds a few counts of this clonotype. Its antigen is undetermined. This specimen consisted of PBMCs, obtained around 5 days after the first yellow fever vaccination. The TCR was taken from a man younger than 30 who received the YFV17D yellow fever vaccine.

The CDR3 protein is CASSSKTGGSYEQYF. CDR3 coding DNA: TGTGCCAGCAGCTCAAAGACAGGGGGCTCCTACGAGCAGTACTTC. This sequence joins TRBV11-1 and TRBJ2-7; 9 nucleotides line up with TRBD1. This CDR3 contains 15 residues. V lost 4 bases to trimming and J lost 0 bases; unmatched junction nucleotides: 4. CDR1 and CDR2 from the germline V gene are SGHAT and FQDESV (reference sequence).